This T cell receptor beta chain was obtained from a study of T-cell reconstitution after alpha-beta-depleted transplantation in children (TCRdb year 2016). Regarding the research as a whole: Using TCR repertoire profiling, the study followed T-cell immune reconstitution in a quantitative way in children after TCRalphabeta/CD19-depleted allogeneic hematopoietic cell transplantation.

This clonotype was picked up many times. Which antigen it targets is not known. Qualities for individual bases were not recorded, and no much larger clone is one base off. The library was made by PCR. Sequencing instrument: Illumina HiSeq 2500. To normalize quantification of the TCRbeta repertoire, the TCR libraries were built with molecular barcoding that relied on unique molecular identifiers. TCRdb reprocessed the public reads (quality trimming at Q25 with fastp, clone calling with MiXCR) and kept in-frame beta chains. CDR3 protein sequences are deduplicated, and each keeps its most common genes and DNA. This sample has around 250,000 distinct CDR3 sequences in its table, and roughly 25% of those were observed once. Of the sample, approximately 2.5% falls within the top ten clones. The investigation overall reported the following: Apparently early alphabetaT-cell count recovery about two months after transplant reportedly relied on only several hundred rapidly expanded clones derived from non-depleted graft cells. The frequencies of hyperexpanded clones fell over the following months, and after one year, T-cell counts and TCRbeta diversity were mostly attributed to newly produced T cells. The high TCRbeta diversity at day 60 in some patients was ascribed to recipient T cells and intrathymic progenitors that had survived conditioning.

The treatment or condition label here, explained by the study, means: allogeneic hematopoietic cell transplantation with graft depleted of TCRalphabeta T cells and CD19 B cells. The children who served as transplant recipients had been given grafts of TCRalphabeta/CD19-depleted allogeneic hematopoietic cells. CDR1 is given as LGHNA and CDR2 as YNFKEQ, both from the germline V gene. Deletion took 0 bases off V and 3 bases off J, with a span of 3 bases between the germline ends. Measured from the cysteine to the phenylalanine, the CDR3 is 12 residues long. Only the CDR3 DNA stays, 36 bases, in frame from base 1.

Recombination connected TRBV4-2 to TRBJ2-7, with the D gene uncertain. The TCR comes from a girl aged 2 to 9 with Fanconi anemia, due to receive a stem cell transplant. The sample consisted of PBMCs, taken before TCRalphabeta/CD19-depleted stem cell transplant. The DNA reads as follows: TGTGCCAGCAGCCAAGAATTCTACGAGCAGTACTTC. This translates into CASSQEFYEQYF.